The present T cell receptor beta chain was sequenced within a study of blood T cell repertoires in COVID-19. Study details: From T cells, B-cell-depleted T cells, or PBMCs came the material, which was cDNA or gDNA.

In the authors' methods: Amplification from reference gene primers served as the basis for estimated nucleated cell counts. The data were produced by immunoSEQ multiplex PCR, yet TCRdb's version contains in-frame clones alone and is incomplete. The D gene and trimming were derived from the DNA, and the V and J assignments and clone size from that table. The data show hundreds of thousands of clones, around 84% seen once. This CDR3 has 15 residues. Trimming shortened V by 3 bases and J by 1 base, and 9 bases separated the two germline ends. In germline, CDR1 is SEHNR, CDR2 FQNEAQ (reference sequence). Participants were aged 18 to 89 years from around 24 US areas. Categorization into cohorts depended on clinical history that participants reported.

This receptor was obtained from a woman aged 45 to 65 who had recovered from COVID-19. Source material: PBMCs or T cells enriched from blood (not recorded which). This chain connects TRBV7-9 to TRBJ1-4; tentatively, D is TRBD1 (6 bases). CDR3 loop: CASSFTGITNEKLFF. The CDR3 DNA follows: TGTGCCAGCAGCTTTACAGGGATAACTAATGAAAAACTGTTTTTT.